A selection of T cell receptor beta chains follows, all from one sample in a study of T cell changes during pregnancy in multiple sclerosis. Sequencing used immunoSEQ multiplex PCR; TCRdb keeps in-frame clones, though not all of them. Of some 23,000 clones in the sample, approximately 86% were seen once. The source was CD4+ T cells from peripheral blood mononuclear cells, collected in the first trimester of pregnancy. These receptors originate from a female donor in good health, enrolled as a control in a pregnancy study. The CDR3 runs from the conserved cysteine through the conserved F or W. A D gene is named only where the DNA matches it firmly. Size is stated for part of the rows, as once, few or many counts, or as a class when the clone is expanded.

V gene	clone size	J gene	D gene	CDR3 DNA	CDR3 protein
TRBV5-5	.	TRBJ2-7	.	TGTGCCAGCAGCCTCCAGACGACAGCCCGGGCCCCCTACGAGCAGTACTTC	CASSLQTTARAPYEQYF
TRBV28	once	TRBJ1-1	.	TGTGCCAGCAGTTTTCTGGTCGGTCGTCTCACTGAAGCTTTCTTT	CASSFLVGRLTEAFF
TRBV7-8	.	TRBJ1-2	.	TGTGCCAGCAGCTTAGGGCAGGCTGGAGGCTACACCTTC	CASSLGQAGGYTF
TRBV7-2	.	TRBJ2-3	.	TGTGCCAGCAGCCAGGGACTGACTAGCACAGATACGCAGTATTTT	CASSQGLTSTDTQYF
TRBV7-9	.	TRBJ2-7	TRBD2	TGTGCCAGCAGCTTACCCTATGGAGGACTAGCGGTAGGAAACGAGCAGTACTTC	CASSLPYGGLAVGNEQYF
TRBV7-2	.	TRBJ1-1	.	TGTGCCAGCAGCTTATCAGGGGTGTGGCAGATGAACACTGAAGCTTTCTTT	CASSLSGVWQMNTEAFF
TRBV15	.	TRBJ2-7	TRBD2	TGTGCCACCAGTAATGCAAGGACTAGCGGTTCCTACGAGCAGTACTTC	CATSNARTSGSYEQYF
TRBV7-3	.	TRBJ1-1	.	TGTGCCAGCAGCTTGCTGCAGGCAGAGAACACTGAAGCTTTCTTT	CASSLLQAENTEAFF
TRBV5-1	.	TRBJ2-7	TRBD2	TGCGCCAGCAGCCCAGGGACGGGGGGTGGAGGCGAGCAGTACTTC	CASSPGTGGGGEQYF
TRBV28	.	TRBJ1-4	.	TGTGCCAGCAAAAATCTGGGTGTCGTTCGAAGAGGTGAAAAACTGTTTTTT	CASKNLGVVRRGEKLFF
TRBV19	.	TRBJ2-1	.	TGTGCCACTCACACCCCCACTGGGCCGGATGAGCAGTTCTTC	CATHTPTGPDEQFF
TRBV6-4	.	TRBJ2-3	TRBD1	TGTGCCAGCAGTAAGACAGGGGAGTTTTCGGATACGCAGTATTTT	CASSKTGEFSDTQYF
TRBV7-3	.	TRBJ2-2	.	TGTGCCAGCAGCTTAACGAGTGGGGCCCCCGGCGGGGAGCTGTTTTTT	CASSLTSGAPGGELFF
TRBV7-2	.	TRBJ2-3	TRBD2	TGTGCCAGCAGCTTGGGACTAGCGGGGGGGCGGGGAGATACGCAGTATTTT	CASSLGLAGGRGDTQYF
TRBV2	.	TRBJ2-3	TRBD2	TGTGCCAGCAGCCCCGGGCGGGGGACAGATACGCAGTATTTT	CASSPGRGTDTQYF
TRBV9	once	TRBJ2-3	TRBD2	TGTGCCAGCAGCGTAGCTCCTAGCGGGGAGGGGGCAGATACGCAGTATTTT	CASSVAPSGEGADTQYF